The 19 T cell receptor beta chains reported below all come from one sample, sequenced in a study of shared clonotypes between healthy human individuals. Assay used: immunoSEQ multiplex PCR; TCRdb lists only in-frame clones, some missing. The sample has about 1.1 million clones, more than 75% seen once; the top ten hold roughly 0.57%. Sequencing was performed on memory CD4+ T cells from PBMCs. Subset described: CD45RA-negative fraction. These receptors were collected from a man in his late teens or twenties in good health. Some clones in this sample may be carry-over from other donors' samples.

The chain joins TRBV7-2 to TRBJ2-4, with a weak D call TRBD1 (6 bases). This CDR3 has 15 amino acids. V was clipped by 5 bases and J by 10 bases, with 21 bases between them. The germline V gene encodes CDR1 SGHTA and CDR2 FQGNSA. The CDR3 here is CASSPRGQGRGIQYF. The CDR3 coding sequence is TGTGCCAGCAGCCCCCGCGGGCAGGGAAGGGGGATTCAGTACTTC.

This CDR3 reads CASYKTGTGPYNEQFF. CDR3 nucleotide sequence: TGTGCCAGCTACAAAACCGGGACAGGGCCCTACAATGAGCAGTTCTTC. V is TRBV28 and J is TRBJ2-1, with 9 bases that match TRBD1. The CDR3 extends over 16 amino acids. Germline loops: CDR1 MDHEN, CDR2 SYDVKM. Losses at the gene ends were 8 bases for V and 2 bases for J; bases not matched to a gene: 10. Using reference TRBV28 and TRBJ2-1 for the parts outside the CDR3, the full variable domain is DVKVTQSSRYLVKRTGEKVFLECVQDMDHENMFWYRQDPGLGLRLIYFSYDVKMKEKGDIPEGYSVSREKKERFSLILESASTNQTSMYLCASYKTGTGPYNEQFFGPGTRLTVL.

The chain links TRBV27 to TRBJ2-5, with 10 bases lining up with TRBD1. The germline gives CDR1 MNHEY, CDR2 SMNVEV (reference sequence). V shed 3 bases and J 3 bases; nucleotides not matched to a gene: 7. This CDR3 has 16 residues. The CDR3 DNA follows: TGTGCCAGCAGTTTGTCCCCGGGACAGGGGAAAGAGACCCAGTACTTC. Amino acid sequence: CASSLSPGQGKETQYF.

The chain links TRBV19 to TRBJ1-1; maybe TRBD1 (6 bases). The CDR3 length is 16 residues. V was clipped by 6 bases and J by 0 bases, with 17 bases between them. Germline V CDR1 and CDR2: LNHDA, SQIVND (reference sequence). The chain's CDR3 is CASRTGRGGMNTEAFF. CDR3 sequence (DNA): TGTGCCAGTAGAACTGGCAGGGGCGGGATGAACACTGAAGCTTTCTTT.

V gene TRBV27 combines with J gene TRBJ2-3, with D unclear. V was clipped by 3 bases and J by 5 bases, with 9 bases between them. Germline lookup yields CDR1 MNHEY and CDR2 SMNVEV (reference sequence). The CDR3 sequence is 13 residues long. CDR3 nucleotide sequence: TGTGCCAGCAGTTTCTCATTCCGAGATACGCAGTATTTT. Its translation is CASSFSFRDTQYF.

The CDR3 reads CASSPDFIGEQYF. The CDR3 nucleotides read TGTGCCAGCTCACCGGACTTTATTGGGGAGCAGTACTTC. This chain joins TRBV18 and TRBJ2-7; the D gene is possibly TRBD2 (5 bases). The CDR3 sequence is 13 residues long. Looked up from germline, CDR1 is KGHSH and CDR2 is LQKENI. V lost 3 bases and J lost 7, with 13 bases in between.

This clone was found many times. The rearrangement uses TRBV11-2 and TRBJ1-4; perhaps TRBD1 as D (6 bases). The germline CDR1 and CDR2 sequences are SGHAT and FQNNGV. The length of the CDR3 is 15 residues. V dropped 2 bases and J dropped 6 bases, with 13 bases sitting between them. For the CDR3, the DNA is TGTGCCAGCAGCTTATCGGGAGGGGGTGATGAAAAACTGTTTTTT. It codes for CASSLSGGGDEKLFF.

The rearrangement joins TRBV7-2 to TRBJ2-2, with TRBD2 as a possible D gene (6 bases). The germline V gene has CDR1 SGHTA and CDR2 FQGNSA. The CDR3 runs 15 residues. V was shortened by 2 bases and J by 5 bases, with 12 bases between the two germline ends. The CDR3 region has the DNA TGTGCCAGCAGCTTACTGGCGGGAAAAACCGGGGAGCTGTTTTTT. Its translation: CASSLLAGKTGELFF. Using reference TRBV7-2 and TRBJ2-2 for the parts outside the CDR3, the full variable domain is GAGVSQSPSNKVTEKGKDVELRCDPISGHTALYWYRQSLGQGLEFLIYFQGNSAPDKSGLPSDRFSAERTGGSVSTLTIQRTQQEDSAVYLCASSLLAGKTGELFFGEGSRLTVL.

This chain uses TRBV19 with TRBJ1-2, with D perhaps TRBD1 (6 bases). V was trimmed by 2 bases and J by 6 bases, leaving 13 bases between them. Germline V CDR1 and CDR2: LNHDA, SQIVND (reference sequence). The CDR3 consists of 14 residues. Written as DNA, the CDR3 is TGTGCCAGTAGTATACAGGACAGCATTCATGGCTACACCTTC. Its protein is CASSIQDSIHGYTF.

About this clone: Other nucleotide sequences in the sample specify the same CDR3. The chain carries TRBV28 and TRBJ2-5; D might be TRBD2 (6 bases). Trimming left V 3 bases short and J 2 bases short, with 7 bases between. Germline V gene lookup returns CDR1 MDHEN and CDR2 SYDVKM. There are 13 residues in the CDR3. CDR3 region: CASSFGTQETQYF. CDR3 bases: TGTGCCAGCAGTTTTGGGACTCAAGAGACCCAGTACTTC.

This clone appeared a single time. Possible read error: a much larger clone is one base away. The rearrangement links TRBV5-6 to TRBJ2-5, with D possibly TRBD2 on 6 matching bases. The V end was cut by 2 bases, the J end by 4 bases, with 6 bases between. Germline values: CDR1 SGHDT, CDR2 YYEEEE. The CDR3 contains 12 residues. In nucleotides, the CDR3 is TGTGCCAGCAGCTTCGGGGGAGAGACCCAGTACTTC. This encodes CASSFGGETQYF.

The V and J genes are TRBV7-2 and TRBJ2-7; D gene ambiguous. V was pared by 3 bases and J by 9 bases, with 12 bases between. CDR1 and CDR2 from the germline V gene are SGHTA and FQGNSA. The CDR3 is made up of 12 amino acids. CDR3 nucleotide sequence: TGTGCCAGCAGCTTCCAGGCAGTAGGGCAGTACTTC. The encoded protein is CASSFQAVGQYF. Variable domain in full (rest from reference TRBV7-2 and TRBJ2-7): GAGVSQSPSNKVTEKGKDVELRCDPISGHTALYWYRQSLGQGLEFLIYFQGNSAPDKSGLPSDRFSAERTGGSVSTLTIQRTQQEDSAVYLCASSFQAVGQYFGPGTRLTVT.

This rearrangement joins TRBV6-1 to TRBJ1-4, with D tentatively TRBD1 (5 bases). Per germline, CDR1 MNHNS and CDR2 SASEGT. This CDR3 is built from 15 residues. Trimming stripped 3 bases from V and 10 bases from J, with 18 bases between. CDR3 in amino acids: CASSDLGAFALKLFF. CDR3 bases: TGTGCCAGCAGTGATTTAGGGGCCTTTGCGCTAAAACTGTTTTTT.

On this clone itself: An end of the junction does not agree with germline; a read error may underlie this. The J gene is TRBJ1-5, the V gene TRBV27; the D gene is possibly TRBD1 (5 bases). The germline V gene encodes CDR1 MNHEY and CDR2 SMNVEV (reference sequence). CDR3 length: 14 amino acids. For the CDR3, the DNA is TGTGCCAGTCGGGGACCCTATAGCAATCAGTCCCAGCATTTT. It yields the protein CASRGPYSNQSQHF.

Points on this clone: The same CDR3 is also encoded by other DNA sequences in this sample. The chain uses TRBV5-1 and TRBJ2-3; D is possibly TRBD1 (5 bases). The CDR3 totals 15 residues. Germline-derived CDR1 and CDR2 are SGHRS and YFSETQ. V lost 0 bases and J lost 1, with 9 bases in between. CDR3 in DNA: TGCGCCAGCAGCTTGGAAGGGGTTGGCACAGATACGCAGTATTTT. Amino acids: CASSLEGVGTDTQYF.

The chain has TRBV27 and TRBJ1-5; D unclear. V gave up 3 bases and J gave up 4 bases, with 10 bases separating them. The CDR3 loop spans 14 amino acids. Germline CDR1 and CDR2: MNHEY and SMNVEV (reference sequence). The CDR3 region has the DNA TGTGCCAGCAGTTTTGACCACATTAATCAGCCCCAGCATTTT. Translation: CASSFDHINQPQHF.

The rearrangement joins TRBV15 to TRBJ2-1, with 7 bases fitting TRBD1. The CDR3 has 13 residues. Looked up from germline, CDR1 is LNHNV and CDR2 is YYDKDF (reference sequence). The ends lost 7 bases at V and 9 bases at J; junction bases unmatched: 9. CDR3: CATTKIQGSEQFF. For the CDR3, the DNA is TGTGCCACCACCAAGATACAGGGGAGTGAGCAGTTCTTC.

The gene calls are TRBV18 and TRBJ2-2, with 10 bases that match TRBD1. The CDR3 contains 15 residues. Per germline, CDR1 KGHSH and CDR2 LQKENI. The junction had 3 bases not matched to a gene; V was cut back by 4 bases and J by 4 bases. Here the CDR3 DNA reads TGTGCCAGCTCACGAGGACAGGGGGGCACCGGGGAGCTGTTTTTT. Its protein is CASSRGQGGTGELFF.

The chain links TRBV7-8 to TRBJ2-4; no reliable D call. V lost 3 bases, J lost 0 bases, and 27 bases lay in between. The CDR3 is 21 amino acids. Germline lookup yields CDR1 SGHVS and CDR2 FQNEAQ. DNA of the CDR3: TGTGCCAGCAGCTTTAGATTAGCTGGGCTGGACCGAGACTCAGCCAAAAACATTCAGTACTTC. This encodes CASSFRLAGLDRDSAKNIQYF.